The present T cell receptor beta chain was sequenced within a study of CD4 T cells in relation to SARS-CoV-2 and coronaviruses. In the study overall: TCR beta CDR3s were sequenced after 10-day antigen culture of PBMCs. Study results and caveats: Monoreactive clones expanded significantly more to SARS-CoV-2 than crossreactive clones did.

CD4+ T cells from unexposed donors were obtained before the COVID-19 pandemic (2011-2018). Isolation of CD4+ T cells took place after roughly nine days in culture. Trimming took off 4 bases at V and 0 bases at J, with 10 bases between the two ends. The CDR3 loop spans 15 amino acids. From germline, CDR1 is SNHLY and CDR2 FYNNEI. The assay was immunoSEQ multiplex PCR, and TCRdb's table has in-frame clones only and misses some. The table records about 18,000 clones, 60% to 75% of them present only once. Points on this clone: What it binds is not known.

This sequence joins TRBV2 and TRBJ2-4, with a tentative D call TRBD2 (5 bases). The sequenced sample consisted of CD4+ T cells from PBMCs, cultured in vitro. This sequence was found in a human donor in good health. CDR3 sequence reads: CASSVAREAKNIQYF. In nucleotides, the CDR3 is TGTGCCAGCAGTGTAGCGAGAGAAGCCAAAAACATTCAGTACTTC.